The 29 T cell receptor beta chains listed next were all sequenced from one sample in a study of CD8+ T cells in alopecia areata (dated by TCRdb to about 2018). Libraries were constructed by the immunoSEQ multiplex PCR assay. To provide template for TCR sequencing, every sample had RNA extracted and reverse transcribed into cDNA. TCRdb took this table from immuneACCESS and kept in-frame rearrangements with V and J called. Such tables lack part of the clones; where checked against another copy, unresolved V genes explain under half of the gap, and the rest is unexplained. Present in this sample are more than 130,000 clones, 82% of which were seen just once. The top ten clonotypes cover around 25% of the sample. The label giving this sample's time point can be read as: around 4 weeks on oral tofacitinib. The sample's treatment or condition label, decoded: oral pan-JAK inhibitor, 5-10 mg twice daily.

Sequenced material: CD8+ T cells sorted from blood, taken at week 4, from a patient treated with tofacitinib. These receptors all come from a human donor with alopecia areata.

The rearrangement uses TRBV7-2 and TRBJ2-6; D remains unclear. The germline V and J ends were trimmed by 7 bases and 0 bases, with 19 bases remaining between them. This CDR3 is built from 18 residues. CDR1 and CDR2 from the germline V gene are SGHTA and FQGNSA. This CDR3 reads CASTPRGSVPSGANVLTF. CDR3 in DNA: TGTGCCAGCACCCCTCGCGGCAGTGTCCCCTCTGGGGCCAACGTCCTGACTTTC.

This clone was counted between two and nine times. CDR3 in amino acids: CASSSFTSGGLNEQFF. Here the CDR3 DNA reads TGTGCCAGCAGTTCCTTTACTAGCGGGGGGCTCAATGAGCAGTTCTTC. This chain connects TRBV6-5 to TRBJ2-1, with TRBD2 identical over 12 bases. CDR1 MNHEY and CDR2 SVGAGI come from the germline V gene. Trimming removed 4 bases from V and 6 bases from J; junction bases left unmatched: 7. The CDR3 length is 16 residues.

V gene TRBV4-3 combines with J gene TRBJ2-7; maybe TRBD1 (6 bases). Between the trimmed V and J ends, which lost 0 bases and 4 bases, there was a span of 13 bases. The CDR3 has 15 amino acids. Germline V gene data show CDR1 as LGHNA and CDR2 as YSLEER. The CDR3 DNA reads TGCGCCAGCAGCCAAGAAACCGGACAGCCGTACGAGCAGTACTTC. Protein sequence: CASSQETGQPYEQYF.

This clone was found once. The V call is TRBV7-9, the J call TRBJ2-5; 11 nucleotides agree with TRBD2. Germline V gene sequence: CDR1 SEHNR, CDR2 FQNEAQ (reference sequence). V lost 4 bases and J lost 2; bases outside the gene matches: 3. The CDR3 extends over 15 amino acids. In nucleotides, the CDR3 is TGTGCCAGCAGCTCGACTAGCGGGGAGCAAGAGACCCAGTACTTC. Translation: CASSSTSGEQETQYF.

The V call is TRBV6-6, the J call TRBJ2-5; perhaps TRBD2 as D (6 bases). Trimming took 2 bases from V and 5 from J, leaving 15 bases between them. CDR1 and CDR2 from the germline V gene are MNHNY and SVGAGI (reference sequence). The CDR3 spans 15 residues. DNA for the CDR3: TGTGCCAGCAGTTACCCTACCCGGGGGAGGGAGACCCAGTACTTC. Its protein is CASSYPTRGRETQYF.

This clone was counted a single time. This chain's CDR3 is CASSLGGLGNEQFF. The CDR3 DNA sequence: TGTGCCAGCAGCTTGGGCGGGCTGGGGAATGAGCAGTTCTTC. V is TRBV5-6 and J is TRBJ2-1; a weak D match, TRBD2 (5 bases). CDR3 size: 14 residues. Germline values: CDR1 SGHDT, CDR2 YYEEEE. V gave up 0 bases and J gave up 7 bases, with 11 bases separating them.

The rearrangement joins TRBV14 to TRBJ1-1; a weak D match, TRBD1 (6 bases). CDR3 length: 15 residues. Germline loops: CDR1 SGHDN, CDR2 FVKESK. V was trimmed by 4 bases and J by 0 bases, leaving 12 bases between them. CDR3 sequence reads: CASSPGGALNTEAFF. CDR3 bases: TGTGCCAGCAGCCCCGGGGGGGCCTTGAACACTGAAGCTTTCTTT. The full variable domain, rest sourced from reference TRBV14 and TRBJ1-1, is EAGVTQFPSHSVIEKGQTVTLRCDPISGHDNLYWYRRVMGKEIKFLLHFVKESKQDESGMPNNRFLAERTGGTYSTLKVQPAELEDSGVYFCASSPGGALNTEAFFGQGTRLTVV.

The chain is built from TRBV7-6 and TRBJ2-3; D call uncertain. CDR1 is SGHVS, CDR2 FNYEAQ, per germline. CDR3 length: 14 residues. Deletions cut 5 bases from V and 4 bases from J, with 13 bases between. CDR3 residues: CASSPNGSPDTQYF. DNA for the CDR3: TGTGCCAGCAGCCCTAATGGTAGCCCAGATACGCAGTATTTT. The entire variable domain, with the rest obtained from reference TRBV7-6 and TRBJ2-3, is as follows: GAGVSQSPRYKVTKRGQDVALRCDPISGHVSLYWYRQALGQGPEFLTYFNYEAQQDKSGLPNDRFSAERPEGSISTLTIQRTEQRDSAMYRCASSPNGSPDTQYFGPGTRLTVL.

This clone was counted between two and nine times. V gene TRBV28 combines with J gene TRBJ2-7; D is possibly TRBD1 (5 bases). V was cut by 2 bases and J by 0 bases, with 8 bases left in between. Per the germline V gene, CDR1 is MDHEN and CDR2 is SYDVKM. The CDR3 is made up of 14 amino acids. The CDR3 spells CASSLLTDSYEQYF. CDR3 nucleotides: TGTGCCAGCAGTTTACTGACAGACTCCTACGAGCAGTACTTC.

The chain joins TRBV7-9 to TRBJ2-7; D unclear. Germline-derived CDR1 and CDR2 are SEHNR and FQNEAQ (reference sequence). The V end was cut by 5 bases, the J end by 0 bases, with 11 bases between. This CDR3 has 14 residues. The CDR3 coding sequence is TGTGCCAGCAGCCCCTGGGTCAGCTCCTACGAGCAGTACTTC. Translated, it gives CASSPWVSSYEQYF.

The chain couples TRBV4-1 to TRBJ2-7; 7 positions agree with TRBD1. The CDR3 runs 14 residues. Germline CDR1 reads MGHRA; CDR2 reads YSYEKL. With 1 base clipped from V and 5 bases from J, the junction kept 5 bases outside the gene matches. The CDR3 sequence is CASSQGDSSNEQYF. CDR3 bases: TGCGCCAGCAGCCAAGGGGACAGCTCGAACGAGCAGTACTTC.

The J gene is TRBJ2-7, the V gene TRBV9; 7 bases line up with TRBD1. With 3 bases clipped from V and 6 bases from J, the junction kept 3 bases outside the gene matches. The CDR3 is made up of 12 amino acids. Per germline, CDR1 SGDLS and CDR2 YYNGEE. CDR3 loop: CASSAAGGEQYF. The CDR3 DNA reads TGTGCCAGCAGCGCCGCAGGGGGCGAGCAGTACTTC.

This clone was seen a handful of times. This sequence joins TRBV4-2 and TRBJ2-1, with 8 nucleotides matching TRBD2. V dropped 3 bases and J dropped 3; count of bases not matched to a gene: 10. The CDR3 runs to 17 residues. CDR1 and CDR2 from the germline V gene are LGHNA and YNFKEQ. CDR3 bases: TGTGCCAGCAGCCACCGACAACGGGGGGGTAACTACAATGAGCAGTTCTTC. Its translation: CASSHRQRGGNYNEQFF.

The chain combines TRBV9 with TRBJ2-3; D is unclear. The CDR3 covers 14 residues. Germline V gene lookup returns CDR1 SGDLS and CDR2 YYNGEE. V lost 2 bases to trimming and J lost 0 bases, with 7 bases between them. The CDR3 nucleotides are TGTGCCAGCAGCGTGGAGACTAGCACAGATACGCAGTATTTT. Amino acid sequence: CASSVETSTDTQYF.

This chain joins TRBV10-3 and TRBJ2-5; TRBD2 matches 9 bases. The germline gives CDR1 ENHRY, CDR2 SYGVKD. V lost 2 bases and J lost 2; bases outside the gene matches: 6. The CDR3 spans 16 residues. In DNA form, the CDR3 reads TGTGCCATCAGTGAGAGGGTAGCGGGGGCACAAGAGACCCAGTACTTC. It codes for CAISERVAGAQETQYF.

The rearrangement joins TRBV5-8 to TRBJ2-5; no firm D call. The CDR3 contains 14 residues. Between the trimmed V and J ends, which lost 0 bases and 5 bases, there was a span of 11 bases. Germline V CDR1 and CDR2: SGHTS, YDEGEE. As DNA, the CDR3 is TGTGCCAGCAGCTTGGGACGTCTCGAGGAGACCCAGTACTTC. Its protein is CASSLGRLEETQYF.

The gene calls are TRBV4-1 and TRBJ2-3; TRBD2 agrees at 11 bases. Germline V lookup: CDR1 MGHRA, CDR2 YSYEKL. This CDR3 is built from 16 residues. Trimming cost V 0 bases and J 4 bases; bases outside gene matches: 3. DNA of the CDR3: TGCGCCAGCAGCCAAGACCCTAGCGGGGGGCCAGATACGCAGTATTTT. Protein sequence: CASSQDPSGGPDTQYF.

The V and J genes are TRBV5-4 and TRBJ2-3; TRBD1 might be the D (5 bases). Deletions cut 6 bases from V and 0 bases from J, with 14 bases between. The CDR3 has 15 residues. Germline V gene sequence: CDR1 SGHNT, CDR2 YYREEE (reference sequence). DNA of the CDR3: TGTGCCAGCACCTTCGGTAGGGGAAGCACAGATACGCAGTATTTT. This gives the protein CASTFGRGSTDTQYF.

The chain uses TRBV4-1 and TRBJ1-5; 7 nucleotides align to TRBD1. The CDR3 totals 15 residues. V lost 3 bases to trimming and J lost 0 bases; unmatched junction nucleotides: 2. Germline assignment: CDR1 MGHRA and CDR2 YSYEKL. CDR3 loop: CASSQRGPSNQPQHF. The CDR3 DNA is TGCGCCAGCAGCCAGAGGGGGCCTAGCAATCAGCCCCAGCATTTT.

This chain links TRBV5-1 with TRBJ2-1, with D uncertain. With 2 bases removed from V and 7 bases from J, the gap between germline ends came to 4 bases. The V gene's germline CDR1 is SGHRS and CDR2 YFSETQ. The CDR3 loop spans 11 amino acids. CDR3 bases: TGCGCCAGCAGCTTCACGAATGAGCAGTTCTTC. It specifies CASSFTNEQFF.

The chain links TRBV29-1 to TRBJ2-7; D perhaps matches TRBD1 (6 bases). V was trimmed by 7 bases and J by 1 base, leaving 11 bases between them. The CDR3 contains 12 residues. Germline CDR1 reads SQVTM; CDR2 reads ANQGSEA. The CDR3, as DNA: TGCAGCGCCACGGACAGATCCTACGAGCAGTACTTC. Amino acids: CSATDRSYEQYF.

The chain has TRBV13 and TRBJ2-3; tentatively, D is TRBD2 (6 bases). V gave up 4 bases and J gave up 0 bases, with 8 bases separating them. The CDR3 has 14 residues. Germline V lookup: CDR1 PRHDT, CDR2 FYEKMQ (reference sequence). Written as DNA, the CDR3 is TGTGCCAGCAGCTGGGGGGACAGCACAGATACGCAGTATTTT. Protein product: CASSWGDSTDTQYF.

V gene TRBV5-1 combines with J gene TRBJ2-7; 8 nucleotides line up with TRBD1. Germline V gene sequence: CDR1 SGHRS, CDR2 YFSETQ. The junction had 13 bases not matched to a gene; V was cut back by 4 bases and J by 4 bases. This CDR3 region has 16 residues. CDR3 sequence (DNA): TGCGCCAGCAGCCTTAGAGCCCAGACAGGGGTATACGAGCAGTACTTC. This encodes CASSLRAQTGVYEQYF.

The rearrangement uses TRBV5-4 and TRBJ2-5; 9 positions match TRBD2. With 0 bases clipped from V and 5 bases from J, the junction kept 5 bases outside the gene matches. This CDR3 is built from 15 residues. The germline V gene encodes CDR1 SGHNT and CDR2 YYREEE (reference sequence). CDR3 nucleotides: TGTGCCAGCAGCTTGGGAGCCAGCGGGGGGGAGACCCAGTACTTC. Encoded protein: CASSLGASGGETQYF.

CDR3 protein: CATSRDYSVIQTGAGELFF. CDR3 coding DNA: TGTGCCACCAGCAGAGATTATTCTGTTATACAGACAGGGGCCGGGGAGCTGTTTTTT. The chain links TRBV15 to TRBJ2-2, with 8 bases fitting TRBD1. There are 19 residues in the CDR3. V gave up 0 bases and J gave up 6 bases; unmatched junction bases: 15. Germline CDR1 reads LNHNV; CDR2 reads YYDKDF (reference sequence).

The CDR3, as DNA: TGCAGCGCTAGGCTGGGCGCGGGCGGGGAGCTGTTTTTT. It specifies CSARLGAGGELFF. This chain uses TRBV29-1 with TRBJ2-2; possible D gene TRBD2, 5 bases. The CDR3 has 13 residues. Germline V gene sequence: CDR1 SQVTM, CDR2 ANQGSEA. Trimming removed 7 bases at V and 7 bases at J, with 16 bases between.

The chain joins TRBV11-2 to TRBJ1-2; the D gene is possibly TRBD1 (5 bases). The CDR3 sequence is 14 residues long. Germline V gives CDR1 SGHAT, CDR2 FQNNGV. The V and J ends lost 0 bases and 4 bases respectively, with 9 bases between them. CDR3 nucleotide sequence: TGTGCCAGCAGCTTAGAGGGGGGTGGCTATGGCTACACCTTC. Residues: CASSLEGGGYGYTF.

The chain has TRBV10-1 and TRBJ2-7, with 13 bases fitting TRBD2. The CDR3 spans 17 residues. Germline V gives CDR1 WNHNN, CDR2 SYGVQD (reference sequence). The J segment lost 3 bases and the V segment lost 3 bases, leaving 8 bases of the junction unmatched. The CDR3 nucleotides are TGCGCCAGCAGTGATACACCGGGACTAGCGGGGATCTACGAGCAGTACTTC. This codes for CASSDTPGLAGIYEQYF.

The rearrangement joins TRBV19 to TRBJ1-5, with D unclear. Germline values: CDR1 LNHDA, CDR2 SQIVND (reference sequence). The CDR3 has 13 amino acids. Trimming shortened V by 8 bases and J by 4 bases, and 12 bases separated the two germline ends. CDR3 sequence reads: CASGYSGNQPQHF. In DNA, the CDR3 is TGTGCCAGTGGGTATTCGGGTAATCAGCCCCAGCATTTT.